These T cell receptor beta chains were read from a single sample in a study of blood T cell repertoires in COVID-19. Repertoires were generated with immunoSEQ multiplex PCR, while TCRdb's copy carries only in-frame clones and drops some. The table includes 250,000 to 350,000 clones, 85% to 90% detected once. The sequenced material came from peripheral blood. These receptors all come from a young man with acute or convalescent COVID-19. The CDR3 runs from the conserved cysteine through the conserved F or W. Each record gives: V gene, D gene, clone size, J gene, CDR3 protein, CDR3 DNA. D genes are given only for firm matches. For some rows the clone size is stated as once, few or many, or as a class when expanded; others skip it.

V gene: TRBV5-1
D gene: .
clone size: once
J gene: TRBJ1-4
CDR3 protein: CASSSGHTTNEKLFF
CDR3 DNA: TGCGCCAGCAGCTCGGGACATACAACTAATGAAAAACTGTTTTTT

V gene: TRBV5-4
D gene: .
clone size: few
J gene: TRBJ1-1
CDR3 protein: CASSEGVVSSTEAFF
CDR3 DNA: TGTGCCAGCAGCGAGGGGGTCGTCTCGAGCACTGAAGCTTTCTTT

V gene: TRBV6-4
D gene: .
clone size: .
J gene: TRBJ1-1
CDR3 protein: CASSELGGNTEAFF
CDR3 DNA: TGTGCCAGCTCGGAGTTAGGGGGGAACACTGAAGCTTTCTTT

V gene: TRBV11-2
D gene: .
clone size: .
J gene: TRBJ1-1
CDR3 protein: CASSEGILNTEAFF
CDR3 DNA: TGTGCCAGCAGCGAGGGCATTCTGAACACTGAAGCTTTCTTT

V gene: TRBV4-1
D gene: .
clone size: once
J gene: TRBJ2-1
CDR3 protein: CASSQVGKLEQFF
CDR3 DNA: TGCGCCAGCAGCCAAGTTGGAAAACTAGAGCAGTTCTTC

V gene: TRBV14
D gene: TRBD1
clone size: .
J gene: TRBJ1-2
CDR3 protein: CASSARKTGVGGYTF
CDR3 DNA: TGTGCCAGCAGCGCCAGGAAGACAGGGGTCGGTGGCTACACCTTC

V gene: TRBV13
D gene: .
clone size: .
J gene: TRBJ2-3
CDR3 protein: CASSLTLNTDTQYF
CDR3 DNA: TGTGCCAGCAGCTTAACTCTAAACACAGATACGCAGTATTTT

V gene: TRBV30
D gene: TRBD1
clone size: .
J gene: TRBJ1-2
CDR3 protein: CACWDSLRNTF
CDR3 DNA: TGTGCCTGTTGGGACAGTCTGAGAAACACCTTC

V gene: TRBV19
D gene: TRBD1
clone size: few
J gene: TRBJ1-2
CDR3 protein: CASSSTGLGYTF
CDR3 DNA: TGTGCCAGTAGCTCGACAGGGCTTGGCTACACCTTC

V gene: TRBV5-6
D gene: .
clone size: .
J gene: TRBJ1-4
CDR3 protein: CASSYGQNFNEKLFF
CDR3 DNA: TGTGCCAGCAGCTACGGACAGAACTTTAATGAAAAACTGTTTTTT

V gene: TRBV6-5
D gene: TRBD1
clone size: .
J gene: TRBJ2-7
CDR3 protein: CASSYGTGGSYEQYF
CDR3 DNA: TGTGCCAGCAGTTACGGAACAGGGGGCTCCTACGAGCAGTACTTC

V gene: TRBV21-1
D gene: .
clone size: once
J gene: TRBJ1-1
CDR3 protein: CASSRGDRRMNTEAFF
CDR3 DNA: TGTGCCAGCAGCAGGGGGGACAGACGAATGAACACTGAAGCTTTCTTT

V gene: TRBV7-2
D gene: TRBD1
clone size: .
J gene: TRBJ1-6
CDR3 protein: CASIRTGVSSYNSPLHF
CDR3 DNA: TGTGCCAGCATTCGGACAGGGGTGAGCTCCTATAATTCACCCCTCCACTTT

V gene: TRBV3-1/TRBV3-2
D gene: .
clone size: .
J gene: TRBJ2-7
CDR3 protein: CASSQAWATFYEQYF
CDR3 DNA: TGTGCCAGCAGCCAAGCTTGGGCCACATTCTACGAGCAGTACTTC

V gene: TRBV28
D gene: .
clone size: once
J gene: TRBJ1-6
CDR3 protein: CASSPSRGTNSPLHF
CDR3 DNA: TGTGCCAGCAGCCCGAGCCGGGGTACGAATTCACCCCTCCACTTT

V gene: TRBV18
D gene: .
clone size: few
J gene: TRBJ1-3
CDR3 protein: CASSPLAGENAGNTIYF
CDR3 DNA: TGTGCCAGCTCACCACTAGCGGGGGAAAATGCTGGAAACACCATATATTTT

V gene: TRBV28
D gene: TRBD1
clone size: .
J gene: TRBJ2-7
CDR3 protein: CASSEPGQLNPYEQYF
CDR3 DNA: TGTGCCAGCAGCGAACCGGGACAGTTAAATCCCTACGAGCAGTACTTC

V gene: TRBV2
D gene: .
clone size: .
J gene: TRBJ2-1
CDR3 protein: CASSLEGRSNEQFF
CDR3 DNA: TGTGCCAGCAGTCTGGAGGGCCGGAGCAATGAGCAGTTCTTC

V gene: TRBV27
D gene: .
clone size: .
J gene: TRBJ1-5
CDR3 protein: CASSPGWTETNQPQHF
CDR3 DNA: TGTGCCAGCAGCCCTGGTTGGACAGAAACAAATCAGCCCCAGCATTTT

V gene: TRBV5-6
D gene: .
clone size: .
J gene: TRBJ1-2
CDR3 protein: CASSLRQAVMTNGYTF
CDR3 DNA: TGTGCCAGCAGCTTGAGGCAAGCGGTCATGACCAATGGCTACACCTTC

V gene: TRBV9
D gene: .
clone size: .
J gene: TRBJ1-5
CDR3 protein: CASSGGSRQPQHF
CDR3 DNA: TGTGCCAGCAGTGGAGGGTCACGGCAGCCCCAGCATTTT

V gene: TRBV14
D gene: TRBD2
clone size: .
J gene: TRBJ2-1
CDR3 protein: CASSAQLSGRGNEQFF
CDR3 DNA: TGTGCCAGCAGTGCCCAGCTTAGCGGGAGGGGCAATGAGCAGTTCTTC

V gene: TRBV7-8
D gene: .
clone size: .
J gene: TRBJ2-3
CDR3 protein: CASSLGRRQNTDTQYF
CDR3 DNA: TGTGCCAGCAGCTTAGGAAGGCGACAGAACACAGATACGCAGTATTTT

V gene: TRBV9
D gene: TRBD2
clone size: once
J gene: TRBJ2-3
CDR3 protein: CASSAGRREGTQYF
CDR3 DNA: TGTGCCAGCAGCGCGGGCCGCCGGGAGGGTACGCAGTATTTT

V gene: TRBV3-1/TRBV3-2
D gene: .
clone size: .
J gene: TRBJ2-4
CDR3 protein: CASSQRSGGDIQYF
CDR3 DNA: TGTGCCAGCAGCCAAAGGTCAGGCGGGGACATTCAGTACTTC

V gene: TRBV27
D gene: .
clone size: .
J gene: TRBJ2-2
CDR3 protein: CASSQSPWTGELFF
CDR3 DNA: TGTGCCAGCAGTCAGTCGCCGTGGACCGGGGAGCTGTTTTTT

V gene: TRBV12-5
D gene: TRBD2
clone size: .
J gene: TRBJ2-1
CDR3 protein: CASGPGGESYNEQFF
CDR3 DNA: TGTGCTAGTGGTCCGGGAGGGGAGTCCTACAATGAGCAGTTCTTC

V gene: TRBV10-2
D gene: .
clone size: .
J gene: TRBJ2-7
CDR3 protein: CASSDLAGRSYEQYF
CDR3 DNA: TGCGCCAGCAGTGATTTGGCGGGGCGTTCCTACGAGCAGTACTTC

V gene: TRBV28
D gene: TRBD1
clone size: once
J gene: TRBJ1-5
CDR3 protein: CASSPTGGGNQPQHF
CDR3 DNA: TGTGCCAGCAGTCCGACAGGGGGTGGCAATCAGCCCCAGCATTTT

V gene: TRBV30
D gene: .
clone size: .
J gene: TRBJ1-6
CDR3 protein: CACTLRGSPLHF
CDR3 DNA: TGTGCCTGTACCCTCCGGGGTTCACCCCTCCACTTT

V gene: TRBV29-1
D gene: TRBD1
clone size: once
J gene: TRBJ2-7
CDR3 protein: CSAVTGQGSYEQYF
CDR3 DNA: TGCAGCGCCGTGACGGGACAGGGTTCCTACGAGCAGTACTTC

V gene: TRBV11-2
D gene: .
clone size: .
J gene: TRBJ1-1
CDR3 protein: CASSLDYRGLGTEAFF
CDR3 DNA: TGTGCCAGCAGCTTAGATTACCGGGGTTTGGGCACTGAAGCTTTCTTT

V gene: TRBV7-3
D gene: TRBD2
clone size: .
J gene: TRBJ2-3
CDR3 protein: CASSSLAGGRDTQYF
CDR3 DNA: TGTGCCAGCAGCTCCCTGGCGGGGGGGCGTGATACGCAGTATTTT

V gene: TRBV19
D gene: TRBD1
clone size: .
J gene: TRBJ1-2
CDR3 protein: CASTPGQGVLNYGYTF
CDR3 DNA: TGTGCCAGTACCCCGGGACAGGGGGTACTTAACTATGGCTACACCTTC